Shown below are 7 T cell receptor beta chains from a single sample sequenced in a study of vaccination and CD4 T cells after COVID-19. Their target antigens are unknown. This sample's treatment: roughly 10-day PBMC culture with coronavirus spike peptide pools or control peptides (ViraFEST assay). Unexposed donor CD4+ T cells predated the COVID-19 pandemic, collected 2011-2018. Cultured CD4+ T-cell DNA underwent Oncomine TCR Beta short-read sequencing. TCRdb itself ran the PCR reads through MiXCR, one entry per CDR3 protein. This table holds around 7,000 distinct CDR3 sequences, roughly two fifths found once. Sequencing was carried out using CD4+ T cells from blood, cultured in vitro. All receptors come from a human donor in good health.

The J gene is TRBJ1-1, the V gene TRBV14; D is uncertain. V was clipped by 1 base and J by 6 bases, with 15 bases between them. The CDR3 has 15 amino acids. Per germline, CDR1 SGHDN and CDR2 FVKESK. The CDR3 DNA follows: TGTGCCAGCAGCCAAGCTCCCCGGGTTTGGGCTGAAGCTTTCTTT. This codes for CASSQAPRVWAEAFF.

The rearrangement joins TRBV19 to TRBJ2-1; D is possibly TRBD1 (5 bases). The CDR3 contains 12 residues. Germline CDR1 is LNHDA and CDR2 is SQIVND (reference sequence). The V end lost 5 bases, the J end lost 6 bases, and 8 bases lay between the germline ends. CDR3 sequence reads: CASSVQGNEQFF. The CDR3 DNA is TGTGCCAGTAGTGTGCAGGGCAATGAGCAGTTCTTC.

By frequency in the sample, this clonotype is medium-sized. The chain employs TRBV6-2 or TRBV6-3 and TRBJ2-3; TRBD2 agrees at 10 bases. Germline loops: CDR1 MNHEY, CDR2 SVGEGT. Losses at the gene ends were 2 bases for V and 4 bases for J; bases not matched to a gene: 0. The CDR3 is made up of 14 amino acids. CDR3 sequence: CASSYGTSADTQYF. DNA of the CDR3: TGTGCCAGCAGTTACGGGACTAGCGCAGATACGCAGTATTTT.

This clonotype is a singleton in its sample. The V call is TRBV5-5, the J call TRBJ1-1; the D gene is possibly TRBD1 (5 bases). Germline V gene sequence: CDR1 SGHKS, CDR2 YYEKEE (reference sequence). Trimming left V 3 bases short and J 1 base short, with 7 bases between. CDR3 length equals 13 residues. The CDR3 reads CASSWDGNTEAFF. The CDR3 DNA reads TGTGCCAGCAGCTGGGACGGGAACACTGAAGCTTTCTTT.

The chain uses TRBV19 and TRBJ1-5; D remains ambiguous. V lost 8 bases and J lost 4, with 15 bases in between. The length of the CDR3 is 14 residues. Germline V gene data show CDR1 as LNHDA and CDR2 as SQIVND (reference sequence). The CDR3 loop reads CASDWLLDNQPQHF. The CDR3 DNA reads TGTGCCAGTGATTGGTTACTCGATAATCAGCCCCAGCATTTT. The variable domain in full, completed from reference TRBV19 and TRBJ1-5, reads DGGITQSPKYLFRKEGQNVTLSCEQNLNHDAMYWYRQDPGQGLRLIYYSQIVNDFQKGDIAEGYSVSREKKESFPLTVTSAQKNPTAFYLCASDWLLDNQPQHFGDGTRLSIL.

There are a few counts of this clonotype. J is TRBJ1-2 and V is TRBV6-5; D remains unclear. Trimming removed 0 bases at V and 2 bases at J, with 7 bases between. CDR1 MNHEY and CDR2 SVGAGI come from the germline V gene. This CDR3 region has 14 residues. As DNA, the CDR3 is TGTGCCAGCAGTTACTCTGGCGACAACTATGGCTACACCTTC. Its protein is CASSYSGDNYGYTF.

The chain joins TRBV2 to TRBJ1-2; no definite D call. V was trimmed by 6 bases and J by 6 bases, leaving 11 bases between them. The CDR3 extends over 12 amino acids. Germline V gives CDR1 SNHLY, CDR2 FYNNEI. The CDR3 loop is CASRLGVDGYTF. The CDR3 nucleotides are TGTGCCAGCAGGCTTGGAGTTGATGGCTACACCTTC.